The 17 T cell receptor beta chains below were found in one sample sequenced in a study of immune cell composition in non-small cell lung cancer. Only in-frame clones appear in the TCRdb table, and some are missing; sequencing was by immunoSEQ multiplex PCR. Of about 15,000 clones listed, 55% to 70% were seen once; the top ten hold more than 6.5%. Sequencing used lung tumor tissue. These receptors were collected from a human donor with non-small cell lung cancer.

The rearrangement links TRBV6-5 to TRBJ2-1; 7 positions agree with TRBD2. Trimming removed 7 bases from V and 0 bases from J; junction bases left unmatched: 6. Germline V gives CDR1 MNHEY, CDR2 SVGAGI. The CDR3 is made up of 15 amino acids. The CDR3, as DNA: TGTGCCAGCACCCTCGGGGGGAGCTCCTACAATGAGCAGTTCTTC. This codes for CASTLGGSSYNEQFF.

This chain uses TRBV19 with TRBJ1-1; 7 nucleotides agree with TRBD1. The V gene's germline CDR1 is LNHDA and CDR2 SQIVND (reference sequence). V was pared by 1 base and J by 2 bases, with 4 bases of the junction left unmatched. CDR3 length equals 15 residues. The CDR3 loop reads CASSIVTGINTEAFF. The CDR3 DNA reads TGTGCCAGTAGTATAGTGACAGGGATCAACACTGAAGCTTTCTTT. The variable domain in full, completed from reference TRBV19 and TRBJ1-1, reads DGGITQSPKYLFRKEGQNVTLSCEQNLNHDAMYWYRQDPGQGLRLIYYSQIVNDFQKGDIAEGYSVSREKKESFPLTVTSAQKNPTAFYLCASSIVTGINTEAFFGQGTRLTVV.

The rearrangement uses TRBV7-9 and TRBJ2-7, with 8 bases fitting TRBD1. V was clipped by 5 bases and J by 5 bases; unmatched bases: 2. This CDR3 has 12 amino acids. Germline assignment: CDR1 SEHNR and CDR2 FQNEAQ (reference sequence). CDR3 amino acids: CASSRTGNEQYF. In DNA form, the CDR3 reads TGTGCCAGCAGCCGGACAGGGAACGAGCAGTACTTC.

The rearrangement links TRBV28 to TRBJ2-3; 9 bases agree with TRBD2. CDR3 length equals 17 residues. Germline V CDR1 and CDR2: MDHEN, SYDVKM. J gave up 2 bases and V 2 bases, and 8 bases lay outside the gene matches. In DNA, the CDR3 is TGTGCCAGCAGTTTAGGGGTAGCGGGGGCCCCCACAGATACGCAGTATTTT. Protein product: CASSLGVAGAPTDTQYF.

The count of this clone is one. The rearrangement joins TRBV4-1 to TRBJ2-7; possible D gene TRBD1, 6 bases. CDR1 and CDR2 (germline): MGHRA, YSYEKL. The germline V and J ends were trimmed by 1 base and 5 bases, with 18 bases remaining between them. This CDR3 has 16 amino acids. The CDR3 sequence is CASSQGPATGWDEQYF. DNA of the CDR3: TGCGCCAGCAGCCAAGGCCCGGCGACAGGCTGGGACGAGCAGTACTTC.

Sample share makes this clone medium-sized. The DNA is omitted, as the CDR3 cannot be located on it reliably, and the CDR3 follows TCRdb's listing. The V gene is TRBV21-1, the J gene TRBJ1-2; the table calls TRBD1, which could not be checked here. TRBV21-1 is tagged as a pseudogene. The CDR3 has 15 amino acids, counting both end residues. The CDR3 sequence is CASSKVGGGIYGYTF.

The sample holds a few counts of this clone. The chain carries TRBV15 and TRBJ1-3, with D perhaps matching TRBD1 (5 bases). The CDR3 sequence is 15 residues long. Germline CDR1 reads LNHNV; CDR2 reads YYDKDF (reference sequence). V lost 2 bases to trimming and J lost 0 bases, with 8 bases between them. In DNA, the CDR3 is TGTGCCACCAGCAGAATAACAGGCTCTGGAAACACCATATATTTT. Translation gives CATSRITGSGNTIYF.

To note about this clone: One junction end disagrees with the germline gene, perhaps due to a read error. The chain recombines TRBV6-1 with TRBJ1-2; 9 nucleotides agree with TRBD1. The CDR3 spans 14 residues. CDR1 is MNHNS and CDR2 is SASEGT in the germline V gene. The chain's CDR3 is CASREVTGGKGYTF. CDR3 sequence (DNA): TGTGCCAGCAGAGAAGTGACAGGGGGTAAGGGCTACACCTTC.

The chain joins TRBV19 to TRBJ2-2; D unresolved. This CDR3 has 12 amino acids. Germline lookup yields CDR1 LNHDA and CDR2 SQIVND (reference sequence). The germline V and J ends were trimmed by 7 bases and 4 bases, with 7 bases remaining between them. This CDR3 reads CASTHFTGELFF. CDR3 DNA: TGTGCCAGTACCCATTTCACCGGGGAGCTGTTTTTT.

V is TRBV7-2 and J is TRBJ1-5; 11 nucleotides match TRBD1. The V segment lost 2 bases and the J segment 8 bases; nucleotides outside the gene matches: 5. Germline values: CDR1 SGHTA, CDR2 FQGNSA. The CDR3 spans 15 residues. Here the CDR3 reads CASSLNGQGAEPQHF. The CDR3 DNA is TGTGCCAGCAGCTTAAACGGACAGGGGGCTGAGCCCCAGCATTTT.

The V gene is TRBV7-8, the J gene TRBJ2-7; TRBD2 matches at 8 bases. Unmatched junction bases numbered 11, after V lost 4 bases and J lost 3 bases. This CDR3 has 16 amino acids. Germline V gives CDR1 SGHVS, CDR2 FQNEAQ. CDR3 bases: TGTGCCAGCAGCTCCTTTAGCGGGGAGGGATACTACGAGCAGTACTTC. The encoded protein is CASSSFSGEGYYEQYF. The variable domain in full, completed from reference TRBV7-8 and TRBJ2-7, reads GAGVSQSPRYKVAKRGQDVALRCDPISGHVSLFWYQQALGQGPEFLTYFQNEAQLDKSGLPSDRFFAERPEGSVSTLKIQRTQQEDSAVYLCASSSFSGEGYYEQYFGPGTRLTVT.

The chain recombines TRBV19 with TRBJ2-7; D ambiguous. The CDR3 loop spans 13 amino acids. In germline, CDR1 is LNHDA, CDR2 SQIVND (reference sequence). V gave up 8 bases and J gave up 0 bases, with 11 bases separating them. CDR3 DNA: TGTGCCAGTTCGCCTACTCCCTCCTACGAGCAGTACTTC. This codes for CASSPTPSYEQYF. Combining the CDR3 with reference TRBV19 and TRBJ2-7 gives the whole variable domain DGGITQSPKYLFRKEGQNVTLSCEQNLNHDAMYWYRQDPGQGLRLIYYSQIVNDFQKGDIAEGYSVSREKKESFPLTVTSAQKNPTAFYLCASSPTPSYEQYFGPGTRLTVT.

The rearrangement joins TRBV6-5 to TRBJ1-2; no clear D. The CDR3 has 13 residues. V lost 0 bases to trimming and J lost 5 bases, with 7 bases between them. Germline CDR1 and CDR2: MNHEY and SVGAGI. The DNA for the CDR3 is TGTGCCAGCAGTTACTCGATGGCTTATGGCTACACCTTC. Residues: CASSYSMAYGYTF.

The chain has TRBV19 and TRBJ1-2; 9 bases fit TRBD1. Unmatched junction bases numbered 6, after V lost 4 bases and J lost 6 bases. The CDR3 is made up of 14 amino acids. The germline V gene has CDR1 LNHDA and CDR2 SQIVND (reference sequence). The CDR3 region has the DNA TGTGCCAGTAGTAGGGGACAGGGAGGCGATGGCTACACCTTC. This encodes CASSRGQGGDGYTF.

This clone has only a few counts. The CDR3 sequence is CASASEGVESPLHF. CDR3 DNA: TGTGCTAGTGCTTCGGAAGGTGTGGAGTCACCCCTCCACTTT. This chain uses TRBV12-5 with TRBJ1-6, with D uncertain. Germline CDR1 reads LGHNT; CDR2 reads FRNRAP. This CDR3 region has 14 residues. The V end was cut by 7 bases, the J end by 10 bases, with 17 bases between.

Sample share makes this clone medium-sized (0.01 to 0.1%). The chain links TRBV7-2 to TRBJ2-3; D possibly corresponds to TRBD2 (5 bases). In germline, CDR1 is SGHTA, CDR2 FQGNSA. The ends were cut back, 3 bases at V and 3 bases at J, with 7 bases in the middle. The CDR3 is 13 amino acids. CDR3 DNA sequence: TGTGCCAGCAGCTTGGACTCGACAGATACGCAGTATTTT. This sequence encodes CASSLDSTDTQYF.

This clone has only one observation. The chain uses TRBV30 and TRBJ2-2, with TRBD2 matching 7 bases. Germline V gene lookup returns CDR1 GTSNPN and CDR2 SVGIG (reference sequence). The CDR3 is 19 residues long. The V segment lost 4 bases and the J segment 1 base; nucleotides outside the gene matches: 18. CDR3 nucleotide sequence: TGTGCCTGGACCCAAAACCCAGCGGGGACGCTAATGAACACCGGGGAGCTGTTTTTT. This gives the protein CAWTQNPAGTLMNTGELFF.